The source of this T cell receptor (beta chain) is a study of T cell repertoires in cytomegalovirus infection (dated by TCRdb to between 2017 and 2020). Background for the entire study: Recently identified HLA-C-restricted CMV epitopes, whose presentation resists viral immunomodulation, were targeted by peptide stimulations together with well-studied HLA-B-restricted epitopes. Donor HLA type was relevant to the analysis, because carriage of CMV infection together with the matching HLA type was indicated by public TCR beta signatures.

To note about this clonotype: This clone's antigen is unknown. The sample holds no much larger clone one base away, and base qualities are not on file.

The treatment or condition label on this specimen signifies: in vitro stimulation with specific CMV peptide epitopes to enrich CMV-specific T cells. Here is what the overall study found, with its caveats: Carriers of CMV infection plus the relevant HLA type were discriminated by the cumulative frequency of public TCR beta family members in the study cohort and in an independent roughly 370-donor cohort. The ex vivo response was dominated by HLA-C-restricted CMV-specific TCR beta clonotypes, which also provided the single most frequent clonotype in two of eight donors.

The cysteine opens and the phenylalanine closes a CDR3 of 13 amino acids. Only the CDR3 region is kept as DNA, spanning 39 bases read in frame from base 1. The trim is 1 base for V and 5 bases for J, with a gap of 9 bases between the germline ends. CDR1 and CDR2, per the germline V gene, are SGHTA and FQGNSA. Sequencing was carried out with an Illumina HiSeq 1500. Using fastp at Q25 and MiXCR, TCRdb reprocessed the public reads and kept productive beta chains. Rows are combined by CDR3 protein, so each entry shows the most common genes and DNA. This sample lists roughly 220,000 distinct CDR3 sequences; less than 50% were detected once. The ten largest clones capture 55% to 60% of the sample.

The rearranged segments are TRBV7-2 and TRBJ2-7; the D gene is perhaps TRBD1, from 5 matching bases. This TCR was recovered from a human donor in good health (CMV status not recorded). Some clones in this sample may be carry-over from other donors' samples. This specimen was CD8+ T cells from cultured PBMCs, taken from culture after CMV antigen stimulation. The CDR3 in this case is CASSLETVDEQYF. The nucleotides are TGTGCCAGCAGCTTAGAGACAGTGGACGAGCAGTACTTC.